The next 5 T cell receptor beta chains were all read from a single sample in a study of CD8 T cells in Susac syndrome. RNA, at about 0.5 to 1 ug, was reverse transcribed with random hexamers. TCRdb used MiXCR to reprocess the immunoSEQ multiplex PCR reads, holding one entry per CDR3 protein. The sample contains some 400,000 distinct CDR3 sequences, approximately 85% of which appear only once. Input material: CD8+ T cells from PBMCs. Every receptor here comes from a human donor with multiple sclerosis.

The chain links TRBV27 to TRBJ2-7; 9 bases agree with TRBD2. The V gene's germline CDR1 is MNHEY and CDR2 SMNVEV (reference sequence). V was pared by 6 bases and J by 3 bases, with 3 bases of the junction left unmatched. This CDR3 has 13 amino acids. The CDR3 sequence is CASRLAGSYEQYF. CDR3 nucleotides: TGTGCCAGCAGGCTAGCGGGGAGCTACGAGCAGTACTTC.

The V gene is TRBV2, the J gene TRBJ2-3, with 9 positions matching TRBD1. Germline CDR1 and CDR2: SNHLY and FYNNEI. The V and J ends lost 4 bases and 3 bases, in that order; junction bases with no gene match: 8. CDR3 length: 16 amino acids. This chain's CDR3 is CASSVQTGGWTDTQYF. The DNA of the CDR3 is TGTGCCAGCAGTGTCCAGACAGGGGGATGGACAGATACGCAGTATTTT.

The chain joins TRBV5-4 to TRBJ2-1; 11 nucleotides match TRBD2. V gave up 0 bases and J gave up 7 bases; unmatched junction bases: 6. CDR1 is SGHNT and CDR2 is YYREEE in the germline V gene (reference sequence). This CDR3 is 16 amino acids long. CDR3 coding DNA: TGTGCCAGCAGCTTGGATCTCCCTAGCGGGGGGAATGAGCAGTTCTTC. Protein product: CASSLDLPSGGNEQFF.

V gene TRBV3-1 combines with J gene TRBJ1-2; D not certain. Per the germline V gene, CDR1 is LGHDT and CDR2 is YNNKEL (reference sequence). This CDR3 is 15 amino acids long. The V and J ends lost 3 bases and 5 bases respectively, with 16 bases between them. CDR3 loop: CASSQDPQLGYGYTF. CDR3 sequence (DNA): TGTGCCAGCAGCCAGGACCCCCAATTGGGATATGGCTACACCTTC.

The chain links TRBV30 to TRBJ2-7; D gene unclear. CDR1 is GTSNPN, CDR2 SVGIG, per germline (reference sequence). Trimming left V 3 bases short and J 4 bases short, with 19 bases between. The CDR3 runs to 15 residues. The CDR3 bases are TGTGCCTGGAGCACCTCGGGCGCCCCCGTGTACGAGCAGTACTTC. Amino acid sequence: CAWSTSGAPVYEQYF.